This T cell receptor (beta chain) was recorded in a study of blood T cell repertoires in COVID-19. Study-level background: COVID-19 samples collected from the United States, Italy and Spain covered acute and convalescent phases. From T cells, B-cell-depleted T cells, or PBMCs came the material, which was cDNA or gDNA.

Per the original data handling: Estimates of nucleated cell counts were drawn from the amplification of reference gene primers. Data came from immunoSEQ multiplex PCR; TCRdb stores just in-frame clones and leaves some out. D and trimming were read from the DNA, whereas the V and J calls and clone size are those reported in that table. This sample has hundreds of thousands of clones; 75% to 90% occur once, and the top ten carry approximately 1.5%. The receptor was isolated from a woman in her forties who had recovered from COVID-19. What was sequenced was peripheral blood.

The CDR3 sequence is CASSPVGLYPMWNEQFF. The CDR3 DNA follows: TGTGCCAGCAGCCCCGTCGGACTCTACCCCATGTGGAATGAGCAGTTCTTC. V is TRBV7-9 and J is TRBJ2-1; TRBD2 is a possible D gene (5 bases). Looked up from germline, CDR1 is SEHNR and CDR2 is FQNEAQ (reference sequence). Trimming left V 5 bases short and J 7 bases short, with 24 bases between. The CDR3 has 17 amino acids.